This T cell receptor (beta chain) originates from a study of cytomegalovirus exposure and HLA in healthy donors. In the PCR, 60 Vbeta and 13 Jbeta primers were used. Repertoires were generated with immunoSEQ multiplex PCR, while TCRdb's copy carries only in-frame clones and drops some. Of approximately 120,000 clones detected, around 76% appear once; the ten largest clones hold around 13%. CDR1 is SNHLY and CDR2 is FYNNEI in the germline V gene. This CDR3 is 14 amino acids long. V shed 6 bases, J shed 3 bases, and the junction held 6 bases outside the gene matches. The clonotype comes from a woman in her fifties or sixties in good health and CMV-seropositive. Sequenced sample: PBMCs. The rearrangement uses TRBV2 and TRBJ2-5, with 8 positions matching TRBD2. Written as DNA, the CDR3 is TGTGCCAGCAGACGACAAGCGGGAGAAGAGACCCAGTACTTC. Residues: CASRRQAGEETQYF. The complete variable domain, with remaining parts taken from reference TRBV2 and TRBJ2-5, reads EPEVTQTPSHQVTQMGQEVILRCVPISNHLYFYWYRQILGQKVEFLVSFYNNEISEKSEIFDDQFSVERPDGSNFTLKIRSTKLEDSAMYFCASRRQAGEETQYFGPGTRLLVL.